This record concerns one TCR beta chain sequence. What it recognizes is unknown. This entry comes from a study of CD8 T cell repertoires and HIV-1 epitope variants. Study details: Controls were a CMV, EBV and flu peptide pool, Ebola AY9 negative control, and no-peptide well.

V was cut by 5 bases and J by 2 bases, with 7 bases left in between. The CDR3 extends over 14 amino acids. Germline CDR1 is SGHTA and CDR2 is FQGNSA. Method: immunoSEQ multiplex PCR; TCRdb's copy keeps in-frame clones and lacks some. The top ten clones hold approximately 39% of a sample with 4,000 to 5,500 clones, 68% of them seen once. This receptor was identified in a male donor with HIV. The genes are TRBV7-2 and TRBJ2-6; D ambiguous. Sequenced input: cultured CD8+ T cells derived from PBMCs. The CDR3 is CASSLQAGANVLTF. The DNA for the CDR3 is TGTGCCAGCAGCCTCCAGGCTGGGGCCAACGTCCTGACTTTC.